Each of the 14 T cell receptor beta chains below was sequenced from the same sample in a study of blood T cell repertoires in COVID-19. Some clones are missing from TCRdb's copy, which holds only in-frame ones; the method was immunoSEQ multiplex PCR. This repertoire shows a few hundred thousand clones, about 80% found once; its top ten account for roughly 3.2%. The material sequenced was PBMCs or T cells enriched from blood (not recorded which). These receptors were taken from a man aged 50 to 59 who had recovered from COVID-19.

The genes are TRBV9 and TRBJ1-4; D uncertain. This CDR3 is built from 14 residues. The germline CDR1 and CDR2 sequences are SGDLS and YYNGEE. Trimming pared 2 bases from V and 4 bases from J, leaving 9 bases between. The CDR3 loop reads CASSVQVNNEKLFF. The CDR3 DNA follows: TGTGCCAGCAGCGTTCAGGTCAATAATGAAAAACTGTTTTTT.

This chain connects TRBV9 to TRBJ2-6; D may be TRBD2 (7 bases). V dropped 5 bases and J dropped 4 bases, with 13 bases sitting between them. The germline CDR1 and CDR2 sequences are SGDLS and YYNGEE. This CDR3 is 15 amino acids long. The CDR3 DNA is TGTGCCAGCAGGGGAGGGGGGCCAGGGGCCAACGTCCTGACTTTC. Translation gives CASRGGGPGANVLTF.

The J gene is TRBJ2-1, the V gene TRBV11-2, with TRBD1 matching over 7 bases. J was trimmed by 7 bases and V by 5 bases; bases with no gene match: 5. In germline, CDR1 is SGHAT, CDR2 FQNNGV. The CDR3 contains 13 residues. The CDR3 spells CASSPNRGNEQFF. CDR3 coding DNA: TGTGCCAGCAGCCCAAACAGGGGAAATGAGCAGTTCTTC.

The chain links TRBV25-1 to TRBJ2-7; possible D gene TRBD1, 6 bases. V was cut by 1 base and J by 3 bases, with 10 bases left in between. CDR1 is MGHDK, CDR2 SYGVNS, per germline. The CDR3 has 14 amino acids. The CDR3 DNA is TGTGCCAGCAGTGAATCGGGCAGGGGCTACGAGCAGTACTTC. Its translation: CASSESGRGYEQYF.

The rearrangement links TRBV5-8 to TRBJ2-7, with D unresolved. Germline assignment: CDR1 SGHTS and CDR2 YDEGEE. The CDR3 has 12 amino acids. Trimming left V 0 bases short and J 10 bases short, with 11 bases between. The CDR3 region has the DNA TGTGCCAGCAGCTTGGTGAGTTTGGGCCAGTACTTC. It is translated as CASSLVSLGQYF.

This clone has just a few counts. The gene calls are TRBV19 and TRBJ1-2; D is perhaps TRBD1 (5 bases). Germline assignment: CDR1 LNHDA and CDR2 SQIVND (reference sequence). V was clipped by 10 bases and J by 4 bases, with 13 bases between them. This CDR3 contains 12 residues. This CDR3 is CANPRGGYGYTF. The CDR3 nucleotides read TGTGCCAACCCCCGGGGGGGCTATGGCTACACCTTC.

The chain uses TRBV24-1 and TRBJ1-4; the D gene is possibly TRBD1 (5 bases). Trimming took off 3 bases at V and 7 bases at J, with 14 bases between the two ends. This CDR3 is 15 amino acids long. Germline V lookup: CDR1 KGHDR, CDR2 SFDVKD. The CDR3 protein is CATSDAGETGEKLFF. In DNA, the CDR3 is TGTGCCACCAGTGATGCGGGGGAGACGGGTGAAAAACTGTTTTTT.

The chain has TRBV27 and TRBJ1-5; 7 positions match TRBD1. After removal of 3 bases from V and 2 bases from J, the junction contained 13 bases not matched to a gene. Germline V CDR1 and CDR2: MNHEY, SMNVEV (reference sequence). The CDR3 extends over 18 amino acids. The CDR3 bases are TGTGCCAGCAGTTTGACAGGGCTGAGTGTGGCCGGCAATCAGCCCCAGCATTTT. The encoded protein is CASSLTGLSVAGNQPQHF.

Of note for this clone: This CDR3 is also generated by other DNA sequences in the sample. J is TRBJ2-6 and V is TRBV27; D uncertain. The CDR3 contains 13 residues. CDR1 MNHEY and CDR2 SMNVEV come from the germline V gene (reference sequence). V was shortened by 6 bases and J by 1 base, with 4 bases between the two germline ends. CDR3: CASSFSGANVLTF. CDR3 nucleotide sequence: TGTGCCAGCAGCTTTTCTGGGGCCAACGTCCTGACTTTC.

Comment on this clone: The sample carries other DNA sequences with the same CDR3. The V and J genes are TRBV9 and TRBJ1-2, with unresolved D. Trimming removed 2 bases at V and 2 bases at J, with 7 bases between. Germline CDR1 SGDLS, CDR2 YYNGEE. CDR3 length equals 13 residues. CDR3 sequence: CASSVGRNYGYTF. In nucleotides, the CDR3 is TGTGCCAGCAGCGTCGGTCGGAACTATGGCTACACCTTC.

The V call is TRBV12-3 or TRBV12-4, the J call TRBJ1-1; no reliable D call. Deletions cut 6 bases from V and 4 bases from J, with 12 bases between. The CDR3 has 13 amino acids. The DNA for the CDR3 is TGTGCCAGCAGCCAACAGAGTTTCACTGAAGCTTTCTTT. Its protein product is CASSQQSFTEAFF.

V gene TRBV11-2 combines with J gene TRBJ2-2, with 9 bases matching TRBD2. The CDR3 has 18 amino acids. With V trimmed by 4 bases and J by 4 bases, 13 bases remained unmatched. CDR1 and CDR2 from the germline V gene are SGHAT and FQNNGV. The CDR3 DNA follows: TGTGCCAGCAGCTCCCGTCCGGGGAAGCGGGAGGCCACCGGGGAGCTGTTTTTT. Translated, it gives CASSSRPGKREATGELFF. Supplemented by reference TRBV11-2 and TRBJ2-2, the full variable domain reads EAGVAQSPRYKIIEKRQSVAFWCNPISGHATLYWYQQILGQGPKLLIQFQNNGVVDDSQLPKDRFSAERLKGVDSTLKIQPAKLEDSAVYLCASSSRPGKREATGELFFGEGSRLTVL.

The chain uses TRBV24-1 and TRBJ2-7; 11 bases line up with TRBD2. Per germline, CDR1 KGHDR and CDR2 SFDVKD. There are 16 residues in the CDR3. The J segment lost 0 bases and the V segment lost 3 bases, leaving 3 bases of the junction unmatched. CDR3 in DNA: TGTGCCACCAGTGATGATACTAGCGGGAGCTCCTACGAGCAGTACTTC. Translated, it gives CATSDDTSGSSYEQYF.

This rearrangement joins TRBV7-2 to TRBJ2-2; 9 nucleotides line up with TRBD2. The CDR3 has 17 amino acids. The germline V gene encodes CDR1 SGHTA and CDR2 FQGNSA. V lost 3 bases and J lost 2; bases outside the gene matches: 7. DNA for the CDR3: TGTGCCAGCAGCTTCCTGCGGGGGGGCCTTAACACCGGGGAGCTGTTTTTT. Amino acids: CASSFLRGGLNTGELFF.